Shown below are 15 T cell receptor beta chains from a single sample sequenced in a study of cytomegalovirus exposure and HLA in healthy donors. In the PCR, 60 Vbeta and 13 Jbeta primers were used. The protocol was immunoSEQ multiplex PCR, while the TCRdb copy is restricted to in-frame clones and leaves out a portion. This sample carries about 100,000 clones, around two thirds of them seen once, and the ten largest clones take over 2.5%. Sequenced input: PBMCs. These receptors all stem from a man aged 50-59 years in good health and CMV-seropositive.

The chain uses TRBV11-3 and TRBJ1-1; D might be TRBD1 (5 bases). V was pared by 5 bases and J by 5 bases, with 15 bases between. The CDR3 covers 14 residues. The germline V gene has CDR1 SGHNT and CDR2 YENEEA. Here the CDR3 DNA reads TGTGCCAGCAGCCAAGGAGGGGAGGGTACTGAAGCTTTCTTT. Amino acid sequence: CASSQGGEGTEAFF.

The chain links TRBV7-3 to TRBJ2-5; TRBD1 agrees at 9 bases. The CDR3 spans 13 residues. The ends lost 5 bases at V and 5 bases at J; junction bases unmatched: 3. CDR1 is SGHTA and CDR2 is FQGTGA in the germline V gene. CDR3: CASSLQGAETQYF. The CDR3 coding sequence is TGTGCCAGCAGCCTACAGGGGGCCGAGACCCAGTACTTC.

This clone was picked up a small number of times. CDR3 sequence reads: CASSLVRSSGFRETQYF. The CDR3 DNA sequence: TGTGCCAGCAGCTTAGTGCGGTCGTCAGGGTTCCGAGAGACCCAGTACTTC. The chain employs TRBV7-2 and TRBJ2-5, with D possibly TRBD1 on 5 matching bases. CDR1 and CDR2 (germline): SGHTA, FQGNSA. The CDR3 runs to 17 residues. The V end lost 1 base, the J end lost 4 bases, and 19 bases lay between the germline ends.

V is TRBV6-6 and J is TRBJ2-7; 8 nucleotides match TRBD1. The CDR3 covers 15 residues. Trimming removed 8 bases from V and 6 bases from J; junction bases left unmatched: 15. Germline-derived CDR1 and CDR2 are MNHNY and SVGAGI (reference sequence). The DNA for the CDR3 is TGTGCCAGCGAAAACCTGCAGGGGGCAGAGCCCGAGCAGTACTTC. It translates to CASENLQGAEPEQYF.

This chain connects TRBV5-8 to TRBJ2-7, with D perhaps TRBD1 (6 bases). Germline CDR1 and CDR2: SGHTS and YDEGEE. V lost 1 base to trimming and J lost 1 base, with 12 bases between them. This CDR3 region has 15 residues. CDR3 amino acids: CASSLSRGRSYEQYF. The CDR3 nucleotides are TGTGCCAGCAGCTTGAGCAGGGGCAGGTCCTACGAGCAGTACTTC.

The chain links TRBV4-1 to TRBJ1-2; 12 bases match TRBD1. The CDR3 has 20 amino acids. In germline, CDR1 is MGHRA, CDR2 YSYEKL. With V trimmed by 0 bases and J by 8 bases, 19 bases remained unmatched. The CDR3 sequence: CASSQDPSGTGGPRMVGYTF. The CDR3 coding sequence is TGCGCCAGCAGCCAAGATCCTTCGGGGACAGGGGGCCCTAGAATGGTAGGCTACACCTTC.

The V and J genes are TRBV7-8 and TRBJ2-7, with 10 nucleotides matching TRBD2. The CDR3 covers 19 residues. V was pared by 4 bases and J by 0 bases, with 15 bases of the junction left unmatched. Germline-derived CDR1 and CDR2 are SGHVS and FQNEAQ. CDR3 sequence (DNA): TGTGCCAGCAGCTATCCCGGTCTAGCGGGGGCCTCTATCTCCTACGAGCAGTACTTC. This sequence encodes CASSYPGLAGASISYEQYF.

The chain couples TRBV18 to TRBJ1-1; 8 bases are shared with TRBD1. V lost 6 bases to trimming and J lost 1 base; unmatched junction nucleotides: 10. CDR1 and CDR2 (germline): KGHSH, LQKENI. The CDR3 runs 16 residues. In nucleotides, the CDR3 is TGTGCCAGCTCGTTGAGTGGACAGGGATCGAACACTGAAGCTTTCTTT. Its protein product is CASSLSGQGSNTEAFF.

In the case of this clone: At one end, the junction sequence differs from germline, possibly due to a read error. The CDR3 DNA follows: TGCGCCAGCAGCCGCGGACAGGGGGCGGGGAAAAACAGTCAGTACTTC. Protein sequence: CASSRGQGAGKNSQYF. V and J are TRBV5-1 and TRBJ2-4; 11 nucleotides match TRBD1. CDR3 length: 16 residues. Germline lookup yields CDR1 SGHRS and CDR2 YFSETQ. The whole variable domain, filled in from reference TRBV5-1 and TRBJ2-4, reads KAGVTQTPRYLIKTRGQQVTLSCSPISGHRSVSWYQQTPGQGLQFLFEYFSETQRNKGNFPGRFSGRQFSNSRSEMNVSTLELGDSALYLCASSRGQGAGKNSQYFGAGTRLSVL.

The DNA for the CDR3 is TGTGCCAGCAGCTCTGTCGGCGGCCGCCGTAAAGTAACCGAGCAGTACTTC. Its protein product is CASSSVGGRRKVTEQYF. V gene TRBV7-8 combines with J gene TRBJ2-5, with D unresolved. Judging by the DNA end, TRBJ2-7 fits better; the J call may be wrong. Germline V gene sequence: CDR1 SGHVS, CDR2 FQNEAQ. The CDR3 is 17 amino acids.

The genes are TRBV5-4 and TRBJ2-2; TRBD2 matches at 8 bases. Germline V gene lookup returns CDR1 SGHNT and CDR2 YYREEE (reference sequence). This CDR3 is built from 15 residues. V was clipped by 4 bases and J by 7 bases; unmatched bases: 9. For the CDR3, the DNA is TGTGCCAGCAGCCCGGGACCCGGGGGGGGCGGGGAGCTGTTTTTT. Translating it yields CASSPGPGGGGELFF.

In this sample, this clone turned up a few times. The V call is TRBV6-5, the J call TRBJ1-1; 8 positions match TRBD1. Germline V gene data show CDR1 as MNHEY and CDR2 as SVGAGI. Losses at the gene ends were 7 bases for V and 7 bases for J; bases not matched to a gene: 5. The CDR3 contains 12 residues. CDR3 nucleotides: TGTGCCAGCACTCGCGACAGGGGTGAAGCTTTCTTT. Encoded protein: CASTRDRGEAFF.

The CDR3: CASSAGTGEKQYF. The DNA of the CDR3 is TGCGCCAGCAGCGCCGGGACAGGAGAGAAGCAGTACTTC. The V and J genes are TRBV5-1 and TRBJ2-7, with 8 bases aligning to TRBD1. The trim removed 4 bases at V and 8 bases at J, leaving 8 bases unmatched. The germline CDR1 and CDR2 sequences are SGHRS and YFSETQ. The length of the CDR3 is 13 residues.

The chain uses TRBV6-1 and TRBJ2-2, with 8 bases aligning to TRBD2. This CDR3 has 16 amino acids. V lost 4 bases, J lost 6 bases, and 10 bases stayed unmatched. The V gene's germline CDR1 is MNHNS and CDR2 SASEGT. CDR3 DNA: TGTGCCAGCAGTGTAGTACCGGGAGGGAATGCCGGGGAGCTGTTTTTT. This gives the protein CASSVVPGGNAGELFF.

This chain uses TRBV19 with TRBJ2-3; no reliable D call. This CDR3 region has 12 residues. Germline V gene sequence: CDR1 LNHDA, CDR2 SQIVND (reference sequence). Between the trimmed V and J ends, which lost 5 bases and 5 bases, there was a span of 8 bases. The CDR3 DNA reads TGTGCCAGTAGTTCCTTATTAGATACGCAGTATTTT. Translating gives CASSSLLDTQYF.